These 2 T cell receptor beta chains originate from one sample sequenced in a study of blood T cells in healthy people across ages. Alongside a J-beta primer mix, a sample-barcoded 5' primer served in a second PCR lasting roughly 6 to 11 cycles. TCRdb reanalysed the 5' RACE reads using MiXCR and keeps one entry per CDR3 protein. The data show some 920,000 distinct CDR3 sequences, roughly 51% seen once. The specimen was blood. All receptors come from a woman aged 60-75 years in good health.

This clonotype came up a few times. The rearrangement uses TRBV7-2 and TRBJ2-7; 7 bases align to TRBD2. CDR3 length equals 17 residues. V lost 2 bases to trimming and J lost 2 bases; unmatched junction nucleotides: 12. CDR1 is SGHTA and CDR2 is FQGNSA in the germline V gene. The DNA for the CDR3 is TGTGCCAGCAGCTTAAAGGCTAGCGGAGATAGTCCCTACGAGCAGTACTTC. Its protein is CASSLKASGDSPYEQYF.

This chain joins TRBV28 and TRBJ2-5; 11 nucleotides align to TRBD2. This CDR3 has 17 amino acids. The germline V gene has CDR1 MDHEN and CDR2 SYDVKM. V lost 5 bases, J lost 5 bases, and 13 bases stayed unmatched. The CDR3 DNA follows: TGTGCCAGCAGTCGGACCCAACTAGCGGGAGTTTCGGAGACCCAGTACTTC. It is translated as CASSRTQLAGVSETQYF.